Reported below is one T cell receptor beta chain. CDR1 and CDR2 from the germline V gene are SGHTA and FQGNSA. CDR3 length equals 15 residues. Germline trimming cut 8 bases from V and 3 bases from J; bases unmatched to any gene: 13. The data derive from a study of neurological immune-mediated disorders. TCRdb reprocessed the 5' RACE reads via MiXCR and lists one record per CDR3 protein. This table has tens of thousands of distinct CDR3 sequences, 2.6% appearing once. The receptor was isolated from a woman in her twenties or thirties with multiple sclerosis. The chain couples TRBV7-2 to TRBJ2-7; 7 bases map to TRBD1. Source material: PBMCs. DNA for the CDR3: TGTGCCAGCTGCCAGGGGACAGCGGAGAACTACGAGCAGTACTTC. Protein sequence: CASCQGTAENYEQYF. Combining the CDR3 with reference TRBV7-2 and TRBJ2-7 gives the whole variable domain GAGVSQSPSNKVTEKGKDVELRCDPISGHTALYWYRQSLGQGLEFLIYFQGNSAPDKSGLPSDRFSAERTGGSVSTLTIQRTQQEDSAVYLCASCQGTAENYEQYFGPGTRLTVT.